This T cell receptor beta chain was recovered during a study of blood T cell repertoires in COVID-19. This clone was detected a few times. Original processing notes: From reference gene primer amplification, estimates of nucleated cell counts were derived. TCRdb keeps only in-frame clones here, not all; method: immunoSEQ multiplex PCR. Clone size and the V and J calls come from that table; the DNA yielded D and trimming. The repertoire holds roughly 290,000 clones, with approximately 91% as singletons. This TCR derives from a middle-aged woman who had recovered from COVID-19. Sequences were obtained from PBMCs or T cells enriched from blood (not recorded which).

CDR3: CASSQDDRAAEAFF. DNA of the CDR3: TGCGCCAGCAGCCAAGATGACAGGGCGGCTGAAGCTTTCTTT. This rearrangement joins TRBV4-1 to TRBJ1-1; the match to TRBD1 covers 7 bases. CDR1 and CDR2 from the germline V gene are MGHRA and YSYEKL. Losses at the gene ends were 0 bases for V and 6 bases for J; bases not matched to a gene: 4. This CDR3 comprises 14 residues.